This T cell receptor (beta chain) was obtained from a study of cytomegalovirus exposure and HLA in healthy donors. About the research overall: Roughly 180 million T cells yielded 90 million to 130 million unique TCR beta sequences, as an earlier analysis found.

The PCR employed 60 Vbeta primers together with 13 Jbeta primers. Sequencing used immunoSEQ multiplex PCR; TCRdb keeps in-frame clones, though not all of them. Of 160,000 or so clones listed, about 80% are singletons. The CDR3 has 15 amino acids. The V gene end was trimmed by 4 bases and the J gene end by 4 bases; junction bases not matched to a gene: 4. Germline values: CDR1 MDHEN, CDR2 SYDVKM. The receptor was derived from a woman in her forties or fifties in good health and CMV-seronegative. J is TRBJ2-1 and V is TRBV28; 10 bases line up with TRBD1. The specimen sequenced was PBMCs. CDR3 sequence reads: CASSSPGQGYNEQFF. DNA for the CDR3: TGTGCCAGCAGTTCCCCGGGACAGGGGTACAATGAGCAGTTCTTC.